These 27 T cell receptor beta chains were all obtained from the same sample, sequenced in a study of T-cell memory formation after mild COVID-19. In TCRdb, the 5' RACE reads were re-called with MiXCR into one record per CDR3 protein. This sample has hundreds of thousands of distinct CDR3 sequences; approximately 27% occur once, and the top ten carry about 13%. The source material was PBMCs or a T cell subset sorted from them (not recorded which). All receptors derive from an adult woman who had mild COVID-19 (a few samples of this study predate the infection). Cell type and time point are not known.

The rearrangement uses TRBV12-3 or TRBV12-4 and TRBJ2-7, with 9 bases matching TRBD2. The CDR3 is 14 amino acids. The V and J ends lost 5 bases and 6 bases, in that order; junction bases with no gene match: 8. The CDR3 region is CASSLSAGGGEQYF. The CDR3 DNA sequence: TGTGCCAGCAGTCTTTCGGCGGGAGGGGGCGAGCAGTACTTC.

The chain is built from TRBV29-1 and TRBJ1-2; D might be TRBD1 (5 bases). There are 15 residues in the CDR3. CDR1 SQVTM and CDR2 ANQGSEA come from the germline V gene. V lost 3 bases and J 6 bases, leaving 20 bases between the germline ends. CDR3: CSVDGPTVPRDGYTF. In DNA, the CDR3 is TGCAGCGTTGATGGACCGACAGTACCCCGGGATGGCTACACCTTC.

Details on this clonotype: An end of the junction differs from the germline gene, which may be a read error. This chain connects TRBV7-3 to TRBJ2-6; D might be TRBD2 (5 bases). The germline V gene has CDR1 SGHTA and CDR2 FQGTGA. The length of the CDR3 is 16 residues. CDR3 loop: CASSLFLAAGVNVLTF. The CDR3 DNA follows: TGTGCCAGCAGCTTATTTCTGGCCGCCGGGGTCAACGTCCTGACTTTC.

The chain employs TRBV14 and TRBJ2-3; 8 bases fit TRBD2. The junction had 6 bases not matched to a gene; V was cut back by 2 bases and J by 5 bases. CDR1 SGHDN and CDR2 FVKESK come from the germline V gene. The length of the CDR3 is 15 residues. The CDR3 protein is CASSQPGLVGDTQYF. The CDR3 nucleotides are TGTGCCAGCAGCCAACCGGGACTAGTGGGAGATACGCAGTATTTT.

The CDR3 protein is CASSHQGLEASYEQYF. CDR3 nucleotide sequence: TGTGCCAGCAGCCACCAAGGGTTGGAGGCCTCCTACGAGCAGTACTTC. The chain carries TRBV4-2 and TRBJ2-7; D is perhaps TRBD2 (5 bases). The CDR3 runs 16 residues. Germline V gene lookup returns CDR1 LGHNA and CDR2 YNFKEQ. Between the trimmed V and J ends, which lost 3 bases and 0 bases, there was a span of 15 bases.

This clonotype has just a few counts. The chain combines TRBV14 with TRBJ1-2; D gene ambiguous. CDR1 is SGHDN and CDR2 is FVKESK in the germline V gene. This CDR3 has 15 residues. Trimming took 2 bases from V and 7 from J, leaving 17 bases between them. This CDR3 reads CASSQSGGVLSGYTF. CDR3 sequence (DNA): TGTGCCAGCAGCCAAAGCGGCGGAGTCTTAAGTGGCTACACCTTC.

As concerns this clonotype: The junction departs from the called germline gene at one end, perhaps through a read error. The J gene is TRBJ2-3, the V gene TRBV7-7, with D unresolved. Germline lookup yields CDR1 SSHAT and CDR2 FNYEAQ (reference sequence). The CDR3 totals 15 residues. CDR3 region: CASSLAFTSTDTQYF. The DNA of the CDR3 is TGTGCTAGCAGCTTAGCATTCACTAGCACAGATACGCAGTATTTT.

This sequence joins TRBV4-1 and TRBJ1-2; no firm D call. The V and J ends lost 0 bases and 4 bases respectively, with 15 bases between them. The germline gives CDR1 MGHRA, CDR2 YSYEKL. The CDR3 runs 16 residues. This CDR3 reads CASSQEPRLGSYGYTF. Written as DNA, the CDR3 is TGCGCCAGCAGCCAAGAACCCCGGCTGGGCTCCTATGGCTACACCTTC.

This clonotype has a handful of counts. The chain is built from TRBV20-1 and TRBJ2-7; TRBD1 agrees at 7 bases. Per germline, CDR1 DFQATT and CDR2 SNEGSKA (reference sequence). Germline trimming cut 1 base from V and 4 bases from J; bases unmatched to any gene: 7. The CDR3 has 14 amino acids. The CDR3 nucleotides are TGCAGTGCTAGAGCCTGGGGCAGGGGGTACGAGCAGTACTTC. This translates into CSARAWGRGYEQYF.

The chain is built from TRBV12-3 or TRBV12-4 and TRBJ1-1; the D gene is possibly TRBD1 (5 bases). Trimming cost V 7 bases and J 1 base, with 13 bases left between them. The CDR3 is 14 amino acids. The CDR3 bases are TGTGCCAGCACCCAGGGTTACCGGAACACTGAAGCTTTCTTT. As protein: CASTQGYRNTEAFF.

The chain has TRBV29-1 and TRBJ1-2; TRBD1 might be the D (6 bases). The V gene lost 7 bases and the J gene lost 4 bases, with 16 bases spanning the gap. Germline values: CDR1 SQVTM, CDR2 ANQGSEA. CDR3 length equals 13 residues. The CDR3 coding sequence is TGCAGCGGGAAGACAGGTCCGGGCTATGGCTACACCTTC. This codes for CSGKTGPGYGYTF.

The V call is TRBV20-1, the J call TRBJ2-7; TRBD2 aligns across 16 bases. Germline V gives CDR1 DFQATT, CDR2 SNEGSKA (reference sequence). J was trimmed by 4 bases and V by 6 bases; bases with no gene match: 15. The CDR3 contains 18 residues. The CDR3 nucleotides read TGCAGTGCGAAAGCAACGGGACTAGCGGGAGGGAAGGGGTACGAGCAGTACTTC. It is translated as CSAKATGLAGGKGYEQYF.

The chain uses TRBV7-8 and TRBJ2-1, with 7 bases aligning to TRBD1. The CDR3 is 15 residues long. Germline V lookup: CDR1 SGHVS, CDR2 FQNEAQ. V was pared by 7 bases and J by 0 bases, with 6 bases of the junction left unmatched. The CDR3 DNA reads TGTGCCAGCACCTCCAGGGACAGCTCCTACAATGAGCAGTTCTTC. This codes for CASTSRDSSYNEQFF.

This chain uses TRBV2 with TRBJ2-3; D remains ambiguous. Germline CDR1 is SNHLY and CDR2 is FYNNEI. The CDR3 sequence is 14 residues long. V dropped 3 bases and J dropped 1 base, with 8 bases sitting between them. CDR3 sequence: CASSDGPRTDTQYF. For the CDR3, the DNA is TGTGCCAGCAGTGATGGGCCACGCACAGATACGCAGTATTTT.

The chain employs TRBV5-1 and TRBJ2-7; the D gene is possibly TRBD1 (5 bases). The CDR3 is made up of 13 amino acids. Germline loops: CDR1 SGHRS, CDR2 YFSETQ. V was cut by 4 bases and J by 4 bases, with 12 bases left in between. CDR3 region: CASSTDSAYEQYF. Written as DNA, the CDR3 is TGCGCCAGCAGCACCGACAGCGCTTACGAGCAGTACTTC. Based on the CDR3 plus reference TRBV5-1 and TRBJ2-7, the full variable domain is KAGVTQTPRYLIKTRGQQVTLSCSPISGHRSVSWYQQTPGQGLQFLFEYFSETQRNKGNFPGRFSGRQFSNSRSEMNVSTLELGDSALYLCASSTDSAYEQYFGPGTRLTVT.

V gene TRBV7-9 combines with J gene TRBJ2-4; tentative D call: TRBD2 (5 bases). Trimming took off 5 bases at V and 0 bases at J, with 14 bases between the two ends. The V gene's germline CDR1 is SEHNR and CDR2 FQNEAQ (reference sequence). The length of the CDR3 is 16 residues. The CDR3 reads CASSDARGLAKNIQYF. The CDR3 nucleotides read TGTGCCAGCAGCGACGCCCGAGGGTTAGCCAAAAACATTCAGTACTTC.

The chain has TRBV7-8 and TRBJ2-1; 7 bases are shared with TRBD1. Germline V gene lookup returns CDR1 SGHVS and CDR2 FQNEAQ. Unmatched junction bases numbered 11, after V lost 6 bases and J lost 6 bases. The CDR3 sequence is 15 residues long. The chain's CDR3 is CASSLGRRGPNEQFF. The CDR3 DNA reads as TGTGCCAGCAGTCTTGGCCGAAGGGGGCCCAATGAGCAGTTCTTC. The full variable domain, in which reference TRBV7-8 and TRBJ2-1 provide the parts outside the CDR3, is GAGVSQSPRYKVAKRGQDVALRCDPISGHVSLFWYQQALGQGPEFLTYFQNEAQLDKSGLPSDRFFAERPEGSVSTLKIQRTQQEDSAVYLCASSLGRRGPNEQFFGPGTRLTVL.

The chain is built from TRBV30 and TRBJ1-2; 7 bases line up with TRBD1. CDR1 is GTSNPN and CDR2 is SVGIG in the germline V gene (reference sequence). The CDR3 runs to 13 residues. J gave up 7 bases and V 2 bases, and 7 bases lay outside the gene matches. The CDR3 loop reads CAWSRTGHGGYTF. In DNA form, the CDR3 reads TGTGCCTGGAGTCGGACAGGCCACGGTGGCTACACCTTC. Full variable domain (remainder filled in from reference TRBV30 and TRBJ1-2): SQTIHQWPATLVQPVGSPLSLECTVEGTSNPNLYWYRQAAGRGLQLLFYSVGIGQISSEVPQNLSASRPQDRQFILSSKKLLLSDSGFYLCAWSRTGHGGYTFGSGTRLTVV.

This clonotype was seen a handful of times. V and J are TRBV15 and TRBJ1-2; 8 bases map to TRBD1. This CDR3 contains 14 residues. V was pared by 2 bases and J by 8 bases, with 7 bases of the junction left unmatched. The germline V gene encodes CDR1 LNHNV and CDR2 YYDKDF (reference sequence). This CDR3 reads CATSRLDRAGGYTF. CDR3 sequence (DNA): TGTGCCACCAGCAGATTGGACAGGGCCGGCGGCTACACCTTC.

This clonotype appeared a few times. The chain couples TRBV15 to TRBJ1-1; D unclear. The germline V and J ends were trimmed by 6 bases and 3 bases, with 8 bases remaining between them. The V gene's germline CDR1 is LNHNV and CDR2 YYDKDF (reference sequence). CDR3 size: 12 residues. CDR3 amino acids: CATREQHTEAFF. The CDR3 DNA reads TGTGCCACCAGAGAGCAGCACACTGAAGCTTTCTTT.

This clonotype came up many times. CDR3 region: CASSVMGQLLQNEQFF. DNA for the CDR3: TGTGCCAGCAGCGTTATGGGACAGCTACTCCAGAATGAGCAGTTCTTC. The rearrangement links TRBV7-9 to TRBJ2-1; 7 bases map to TRBD1. Germline assignment: CDR1 SEHNR and CDR2 FQNEAQ (reference sequence). Trimming removed 5 bases from V and 7 bases from J; junction bases left unmatched: 14. This CDR3 is built from 16 residues.

This clonotype appeared a few times. The chain carries TRBV24-1 and TRBJ1-5; 7 bases match TRBD1. Per germline, CDR1 KGHDR and CDR2 SFDVKD. The CDR3 covers 14 residues. Trimming at V came to 7 bases and at J to 6 bases, leaving 8 bases not matched to a gene. The CDR3 DNA sequence: TGTGCCACCAGCCCGACAGGGATCGCTCAGCCCCAGCATTTT. Protein: CATSPTGIAQPQHF.

This clonotype appeared a few times. This rearrangement joins TRBV20-1 to TRBJ1-5, with 11 bases matching TRBD1. J lost 7 bases, V lost 6 bases, and 5 bases had no gene match. Per the germline V gene, CDR1 is DFQATT and CDR2 is SNEGSKA (reference sequence). This CDR3 spans 13 amino acids. The CDR3 nucleotides are TGCAGTGCCGGACAGGGGGCACAGCAGCCCCAGCATTTT. Its protein is CSAGQGAQQPQHF.

This clonotype has only a few counts. V usage is TRBV5-1 and J usage is TRBJ2-5; D perhaps matches TRBD2 (5 bases). Germline CDR1 is SGHRS and CDR2 is YFSETQ. The CDR3 contains 13 residues. V lost 7 bases and J lost 5, with 15 bases in between. The CDR3 DNA sequence: TGCGCCAGCTCCCCCGGGGTCGGGGAGACCCAGTACTTC. This encodes CASSPGVGETQYF.

The DNA of the CDR3 is TGTGCCAGCAGACCTATTGGGACAGGGGGCCTTGGCTACACCTTC. Amino acid sequence: CASRPIGTGGLGYTF. This chain connects TRBV12-3 or TRBV12-4 to TRBJ1-2; 12 bases fit TRBD1. Germline trimming cut 6 bases from V and 7 bases from J; bases unmatched to any gene: 9. CDR3 length: 15 residues.

The rearrangement joins TRBV27 to TRBJ2-7; unclear D gene. V lost 5 bases, J lost 4 bases, and 15 bases lay in between. Germline V CDR1 and CDR2: MNHEY, SMNVEV (reference sequence). The CDR3 is made up of 14 amino acids. The CDR3 loop is CASSRTRVSYEQYF. Written as DNA, the CDR3 is TGTGCCAGCAGTCGAACTCGGGTCTCGTACGAGCAGTACTTC.

The V gene is TRBV5-1, the J gene TRBJ2-7; TRBD1 is a possible D gene (6 bases). V was shortened by 4 bases and J by 5 bases, with 19 bases between the two germline ends. Per germline, CDR1 SGHRS and CDR2 YFSETQ. The CDR3 has 15 residues. In nucleotides, the CDR3 is TGCGCCAGCAGCCGGACAGTGACAGGTTTGGACGAGCAGTACTTC. It yields the protein CASSRTVTGLDEQYF.